The entry that follows covers one T cell receptor beta chain sequence. This sample includes further DNA sequences coding for the same CDR3. Germline V lookup: CDR1 SGHTA, CDR2 FQGNSA. J was trimmed by 4 bases and V by 2 bases; bases with no gene match: 2. The CDR3 spans 15 residues. This record comes from a study of OX40 agonist ivuxolimab in advanced cancers. Turning to the study itself: Prior checkpoint blockade (anti-PD-1, anti-PD-L1 or anti-CTLA-4) was permitted; under 50% had it.

Profiled with immunoSEQ multiplex PCR; TCRdb holds only in-frame clones, not every one. The data show roughly 60,000 clones, about 89% seen once. The material sequenced was CD4+ or CD8+ T cells sorted from blood, taken in a trial of the OX40 agonist ivuxolimab. The rearrangement links TRBV7-2 to TRBJ2-3, with 11 bases identical to TRBD2. This clonotype was sampled from an adult with an advanced solid tumor such as melanoma, head and neck, liver or kidney cancer. The CDR3 nucleotides are TGTGCCAGCAGCTTAACTAGCGGGAGCGCAGATACGCAGTATTTT. Translating gives CASSLTSGSADTQYF.